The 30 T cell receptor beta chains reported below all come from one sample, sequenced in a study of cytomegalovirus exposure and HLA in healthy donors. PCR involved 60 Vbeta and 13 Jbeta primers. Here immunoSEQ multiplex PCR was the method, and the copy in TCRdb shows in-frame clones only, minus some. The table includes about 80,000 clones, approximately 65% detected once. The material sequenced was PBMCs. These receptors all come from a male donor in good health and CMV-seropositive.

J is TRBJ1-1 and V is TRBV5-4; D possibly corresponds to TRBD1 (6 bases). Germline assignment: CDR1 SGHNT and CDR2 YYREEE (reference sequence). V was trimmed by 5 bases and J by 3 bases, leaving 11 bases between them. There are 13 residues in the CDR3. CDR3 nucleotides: TGTGCCAGCAGATCGACAGGCTACACTGAAGCTTTCTTT. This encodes CASRSTGYTEAFF.

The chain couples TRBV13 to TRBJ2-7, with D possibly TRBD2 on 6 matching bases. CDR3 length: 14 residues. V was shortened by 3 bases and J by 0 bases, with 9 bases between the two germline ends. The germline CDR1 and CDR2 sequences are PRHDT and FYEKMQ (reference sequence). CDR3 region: CASSFRESSYEQYF. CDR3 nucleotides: TGTGCCAGCAGCTTTCGGGAGAGCTCCTACGAGCAGTACTTC.

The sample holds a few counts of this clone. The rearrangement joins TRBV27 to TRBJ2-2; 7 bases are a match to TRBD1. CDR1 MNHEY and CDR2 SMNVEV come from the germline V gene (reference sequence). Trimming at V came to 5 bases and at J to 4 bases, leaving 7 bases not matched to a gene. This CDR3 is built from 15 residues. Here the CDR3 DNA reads TGTGCCAGCAGTCTTCCCCCAGGGGGCACCGGGGAGCTGTTTTTT. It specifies CASSLPPGGTGELFF.

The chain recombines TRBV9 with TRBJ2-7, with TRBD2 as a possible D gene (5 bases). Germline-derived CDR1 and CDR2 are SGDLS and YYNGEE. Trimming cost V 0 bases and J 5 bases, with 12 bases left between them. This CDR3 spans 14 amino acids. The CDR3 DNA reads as TGTGCCAGCAGCGTAGGTACCCTCGGGAACGAGCAGTACTTC. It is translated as CASSVGTLGNEQYF.

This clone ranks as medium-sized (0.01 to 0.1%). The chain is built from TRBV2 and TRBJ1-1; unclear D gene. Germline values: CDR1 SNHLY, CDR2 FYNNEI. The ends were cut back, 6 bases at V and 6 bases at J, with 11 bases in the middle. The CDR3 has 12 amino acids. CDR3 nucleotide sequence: TGTGCCAGCAGACGAGAGTCGGCTGAAGCTTTCTTT. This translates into CASRRESAEAFF.

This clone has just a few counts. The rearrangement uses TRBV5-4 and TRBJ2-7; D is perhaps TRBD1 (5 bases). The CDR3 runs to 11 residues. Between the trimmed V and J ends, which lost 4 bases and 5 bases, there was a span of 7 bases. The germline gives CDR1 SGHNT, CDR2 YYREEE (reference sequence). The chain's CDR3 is CASSRRDEQYF. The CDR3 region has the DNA TGTGCCAGCAGCCGCAGGGACGAGCAGTACTTC.

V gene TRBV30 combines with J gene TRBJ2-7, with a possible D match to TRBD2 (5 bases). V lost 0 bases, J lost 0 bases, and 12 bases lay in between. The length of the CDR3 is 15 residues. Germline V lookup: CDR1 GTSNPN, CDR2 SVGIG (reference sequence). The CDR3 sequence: CAWSVTVGVSYEQYF. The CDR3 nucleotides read TGTGCCTGGAGTGTGACTGTCGGGGTCTCCTACGAGCAGTACTTC.

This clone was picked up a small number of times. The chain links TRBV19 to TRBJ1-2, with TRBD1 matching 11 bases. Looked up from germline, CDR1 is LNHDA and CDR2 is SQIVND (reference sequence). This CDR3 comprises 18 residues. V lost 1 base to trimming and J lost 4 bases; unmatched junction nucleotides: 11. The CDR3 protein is CASSIGWGQGDLSYGYTF. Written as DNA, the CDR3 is TGTGCCAGTAGTATAGGATGGGGACAGGGGGACCTCTCCTATGGCTACACCTTC.

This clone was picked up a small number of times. Here the CDR3 DNA reads TGTGCCAGCACCTTAGACAGGAACTATGGCTACACCTTC. Translated: CASTLDRNYGYTF. J is TRBJ1-2 and V is TRBV2, with D tentatively TRBD1 (6 bases). This CDR3 is built from 13 residues. Trimming left V 7 bases short and J 2 bases short, with 11 bases between. Germline lookup yields CDR1 SNHLY and CDR2 FYNNEI. Looking up the rest from reference TRBV2 and TRBJ1-2 gives the full variable domain: EPEVTQTPSHQVTQMGQEVILRCVPISNHLYFYWYRQILGQKVEFLVSFYNNEISEKSEIFDDQFSVERPDGSNFTLKIRSTKLEDSAMYFCASTLDRNYGYTFGSGTRLTVV.

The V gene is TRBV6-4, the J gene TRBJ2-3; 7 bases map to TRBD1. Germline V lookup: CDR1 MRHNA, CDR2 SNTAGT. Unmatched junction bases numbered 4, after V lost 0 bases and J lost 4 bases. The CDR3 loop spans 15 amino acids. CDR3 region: CASSDSARGSDTQYF. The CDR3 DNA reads TGTGCCAGCAGTGACTCTGCCAGGGGGTCAGATACGCAGTATTTT.

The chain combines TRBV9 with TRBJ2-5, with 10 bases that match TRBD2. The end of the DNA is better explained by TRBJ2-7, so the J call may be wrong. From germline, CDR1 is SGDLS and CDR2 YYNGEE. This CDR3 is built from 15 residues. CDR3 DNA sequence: TGTGCCAGCAGCGTAGGGGCTAGCGGGGGTTACGAGCAGTACTTC. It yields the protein CASSVGASGGYEQYF.

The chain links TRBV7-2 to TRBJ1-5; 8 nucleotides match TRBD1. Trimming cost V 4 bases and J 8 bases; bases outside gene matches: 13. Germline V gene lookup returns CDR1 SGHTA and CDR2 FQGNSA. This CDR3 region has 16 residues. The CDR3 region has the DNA TGTGCCAGCAGCTCCCAGGGGGCAGTCGGCCGGGAGCCCCAGCATTTT. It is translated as CASSSQGAVGREPQHF.

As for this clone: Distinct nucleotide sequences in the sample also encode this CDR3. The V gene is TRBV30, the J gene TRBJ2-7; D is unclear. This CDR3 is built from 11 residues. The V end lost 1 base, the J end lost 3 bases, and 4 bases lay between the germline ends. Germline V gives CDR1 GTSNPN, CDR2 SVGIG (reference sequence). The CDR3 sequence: CAWSGSYEQYF. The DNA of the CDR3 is TGTGCCTGGAGTGGCAGCTACGAGCAGTACTTC.

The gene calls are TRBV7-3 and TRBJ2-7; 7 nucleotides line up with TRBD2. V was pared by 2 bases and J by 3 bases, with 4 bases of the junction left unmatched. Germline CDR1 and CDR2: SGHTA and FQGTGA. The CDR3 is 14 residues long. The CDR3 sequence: CASSLAGTNYEQYF. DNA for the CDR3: TGTGCCAGCAGCTTAGCCGGGACTAACTACGAGCAGTACTTC.

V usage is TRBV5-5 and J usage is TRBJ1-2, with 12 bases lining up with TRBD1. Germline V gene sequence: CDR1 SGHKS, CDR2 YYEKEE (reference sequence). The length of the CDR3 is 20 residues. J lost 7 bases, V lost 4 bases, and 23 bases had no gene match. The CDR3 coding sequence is TGTGCCAGCAGCCTTGGAAGTGGCTTGTTTTCGGGACAGGGGGCGAGTGGCTACACCTTC. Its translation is CASSLGSGLFSGQGASGYTF.

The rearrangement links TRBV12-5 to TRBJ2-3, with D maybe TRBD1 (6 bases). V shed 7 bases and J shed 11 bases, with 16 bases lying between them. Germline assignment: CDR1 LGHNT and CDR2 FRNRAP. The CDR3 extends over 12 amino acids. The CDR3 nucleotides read TGTGCTAGTGCCCCCCCCCAGGGACAGCAGTATTTT. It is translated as CASAPPQGQQYF.

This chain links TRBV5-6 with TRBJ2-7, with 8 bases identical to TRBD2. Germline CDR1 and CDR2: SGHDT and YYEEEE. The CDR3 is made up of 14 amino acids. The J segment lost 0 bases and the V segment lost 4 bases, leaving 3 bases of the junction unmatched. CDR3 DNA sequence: TGTGCCAGCAGCCCCGGGACTAGCTCCTACGAGCAGTACTTC. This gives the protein CASSPGTSSYEQYF.

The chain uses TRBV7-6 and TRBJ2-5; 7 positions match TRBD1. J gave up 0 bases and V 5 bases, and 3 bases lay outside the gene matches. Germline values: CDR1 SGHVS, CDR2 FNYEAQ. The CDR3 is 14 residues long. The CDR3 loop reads CASSHGTDQETQYF. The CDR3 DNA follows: TGTGCCAGCAGCCACGGGACAGACCAAGAGACCCAGTACTTC. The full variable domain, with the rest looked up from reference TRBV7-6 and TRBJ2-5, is GAGVSQSPRYKVTKRGQDVALRCDPISGHVSLYWYRQALGQGPEFLTYFNYEAQQDKSGLPNDRFSAERPEGSISTLTIQRTEQRDSAMYRCASSHGTDQETQYFGPGTRLLVL.

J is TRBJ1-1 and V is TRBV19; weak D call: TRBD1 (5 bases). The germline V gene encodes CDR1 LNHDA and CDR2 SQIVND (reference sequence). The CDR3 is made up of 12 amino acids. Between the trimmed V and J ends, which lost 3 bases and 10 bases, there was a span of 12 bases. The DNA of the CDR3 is TGTGCCAGTAGTATCGGGTCAGGGCGAGCTTTCTTT. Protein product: CASSIGSGRAFF. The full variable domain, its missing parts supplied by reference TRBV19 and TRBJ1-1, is DGGITQSPKYLFRKEGQNVTLSCEQNLNHDAMYWYRQDPGQGLRLIYYSQIVNDFQKGDIAEGYSVSREKKESFPLTVTSAQKNPTAFYLCASSIGSGRAFFGQGTRLTVV.

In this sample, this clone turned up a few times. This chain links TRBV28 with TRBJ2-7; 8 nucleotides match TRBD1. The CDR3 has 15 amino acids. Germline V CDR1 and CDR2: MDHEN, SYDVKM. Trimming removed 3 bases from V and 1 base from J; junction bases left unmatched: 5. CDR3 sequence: CASSFVTGGSYEQYF. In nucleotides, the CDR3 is TGTGCCAGCAGTTTCGTAACAGGGGGTTCCTACGAGCAGTACTTC.

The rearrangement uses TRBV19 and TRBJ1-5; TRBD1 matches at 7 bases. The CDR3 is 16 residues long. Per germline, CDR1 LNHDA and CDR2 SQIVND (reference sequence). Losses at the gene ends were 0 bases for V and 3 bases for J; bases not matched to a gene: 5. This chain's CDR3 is CASSIEDGTVNQPQHF. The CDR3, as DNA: TGTGCCAGTAGTATAGAAGACGGGACAGTCAATCAGCCCCAGCATTTT.

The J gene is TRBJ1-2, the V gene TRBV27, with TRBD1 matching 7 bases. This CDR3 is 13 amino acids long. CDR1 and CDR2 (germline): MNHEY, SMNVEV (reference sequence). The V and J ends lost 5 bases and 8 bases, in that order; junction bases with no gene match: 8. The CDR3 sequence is CASSLGQDRGYTF. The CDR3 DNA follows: TGTGCCAGCAGTCTTGGACAGGATCGAGGCTACACCTTC.

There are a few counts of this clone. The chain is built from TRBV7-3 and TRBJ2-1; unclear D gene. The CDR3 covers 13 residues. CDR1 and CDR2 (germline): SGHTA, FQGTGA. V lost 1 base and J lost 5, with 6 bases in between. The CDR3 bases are TGTGCCAGCAGCTTAAGGCAGGACAATGAGCAGTTCTTC. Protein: CASSLRQDNEQFF.

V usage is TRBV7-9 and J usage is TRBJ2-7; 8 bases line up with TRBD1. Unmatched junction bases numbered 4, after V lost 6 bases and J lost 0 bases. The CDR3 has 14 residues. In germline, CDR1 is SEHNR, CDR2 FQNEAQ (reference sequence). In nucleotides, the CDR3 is TGTGCCAGCAGGGACAGGGATAGCTCCTACGAGCAGTACTTC. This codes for CASRDRDSSYEQYF.

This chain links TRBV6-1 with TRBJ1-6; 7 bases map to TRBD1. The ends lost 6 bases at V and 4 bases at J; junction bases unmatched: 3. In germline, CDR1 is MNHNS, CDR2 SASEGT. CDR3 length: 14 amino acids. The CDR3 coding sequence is TGTGCCAGCAGCGGGACAGAATATAATTCACCCCTCCACTTT. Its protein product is CASSGTEYNSPLHF.

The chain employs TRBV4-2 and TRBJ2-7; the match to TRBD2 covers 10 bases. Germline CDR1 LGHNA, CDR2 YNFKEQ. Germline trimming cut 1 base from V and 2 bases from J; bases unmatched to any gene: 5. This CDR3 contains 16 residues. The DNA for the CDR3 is TGTGCCAGCAGCCAAGTCGAGAGCGGGAGGGCCTACGAGCAGTACTTC. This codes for CASSQVESGRAYEQYF.

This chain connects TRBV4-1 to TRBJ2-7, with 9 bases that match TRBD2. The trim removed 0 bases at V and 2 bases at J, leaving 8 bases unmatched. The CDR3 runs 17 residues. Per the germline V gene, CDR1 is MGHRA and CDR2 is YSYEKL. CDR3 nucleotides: TGCGCCAGCAGCCAAGAGCCCTCTAGCGGGGTTACCTACGAGCAGTACTTC. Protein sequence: CASSQEPSSGVTYEQYF.

CDR3 protein: CASSLVGDYYEQYF. CDR3 coding DNA: TGTGCCAGCAGCTTGGTTGGGGACTACTACGAGCAGTACTTC. The V and J genes are TRBV5-4 and TRBJ2-7; 7 bases are shared with TRBD2. Germline V gene lookup returns CDR1 SGHNT and CDR2 YYREEE (reference sequence). The CDR3 runs to 14 residues. Trimming took 0 bases from V and 3 from J; bases not matched to a gene: 3.

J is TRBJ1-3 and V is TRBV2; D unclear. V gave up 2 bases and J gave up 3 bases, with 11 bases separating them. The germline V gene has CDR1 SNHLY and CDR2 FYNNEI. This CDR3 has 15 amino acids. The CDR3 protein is CASSETVIDGNTIYF. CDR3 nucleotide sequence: TGTGCCAGCAGTGAAACCGTAATAGATGGAAACACCATATATTTT.

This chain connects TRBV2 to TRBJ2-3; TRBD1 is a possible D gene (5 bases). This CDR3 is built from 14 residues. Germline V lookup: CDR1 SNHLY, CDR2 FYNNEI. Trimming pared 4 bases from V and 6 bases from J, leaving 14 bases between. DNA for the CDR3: TGTGCCAGCAGTGTAGTCCAGCAGGGTGATACGCAGTATTTT. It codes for CASSVVQQGDTQYF.